Below, 13 T cell receptor beta chains from the same sample are listed, as sequenced in a study of blood T cell repertoires in COVID-19. Data came from immunoSEQ multiplex PCR; TCRdb stores just in-frame clones and leaves some out. Here the sample spans some 250,000 clones, about 91% being singletons. Input material: PBMCs or T cells enriched from blood (not recorded which). The receptors were sampled from a human donor in a cohort exposed to, infected with or recovered from COVID-19 (not recorded which). The donor label of this sample is uncertain.

V usage is TRBV13 and J usage is TRBJ1-3; TRBD1 matches at 7 bases. V shed 5 bases and J 4 bases; nucleotides not matched to a gene: 11. CDR3 size: 16 residues. Germline V lookup: CDR1 PRHDT, CDR2 FYEKMQ (reference sequence). CDR3 coding DNA: TGTGCCAGCAGCCTATACAGGGGTCCCTCAGGAAACACCATATATTTT. Protein sequence: CASSLYRGPSGNTIYF.

CDR3 DNA: TGCGCCAGCAGCCTGTCGCGACTAGCCAAAAACATTCAGTACTTC. Translating gives CASSLSRLAKNIQYF. V and J are TRBV4-3 and TRBJ2-4, with D unresolved. The CDR3 runs to 15 residues. The germline V gene encodes CDR1 LGHNA and CDR2 YSLEER. Trimming stripped 4 bases from V and 0 bases from J, with 10 bases between.

The chain uses TRBV7-2 and TRBJ1-1, with 8 bases fitting TRBD1. V trimming: 5 bases; J trimming: 5 bases; junction bases outside the gene matches: 10. The CDR3 is 15 residues long. The germline V gene encodes CDR1 SGHTA and CDR2 FQGNSA. In nucleotides, the CDR3 is TGTGCCAGCAGCAAATCCACAGGGGGGGCGACTGAAGCTTTCTTT. Translated, it gives CASSKSTGGATEAFF.

The chain couples TRBV6-1 to TRBJ1-3; D remains ambiguous. Germline assignment: CDR1 MNHNS and CDR2 SASEGT. The CDR3 extends over 16 amino acids. With 1 base removed from V and 0 bases from J, the gap between germline ends came to 10 bases. CDR3: CASSEDVGDSGNTIYF. The CDR3 region has the DNA TGTGCCAGCAGTGAAGACGTCGGGGACTCTGGAAACACCATATATTTT.

J is TRBJ2-2 and V is TRBV4-3, with TRBD2 matching 9 bases. The CDR3 has 16 amino acids. V was pared by 4 bases and J by 4 bases, with 7 bases of the junction left unmatched. Germline CDR1 is LGHNA and CDR2 is YSLEER. CDR3 in amino acids: CASSPGTSHRTGELFF. The CDR3 DNA reads TGCGCCAGCAGCCCGGGGACTAGCCATCGCACCGGGGAGCTGTTTTTT.

This chain links TRBV3-1 (or the pseudogene TRBV3-2) with TRBJ2-3; 7 bases map to TRBD2. In germline, CDR1 is LGHDT, CDR2 YNNKEL (reference sequence). The CDR3 sequence is 13 residues long. V lost 1 base and J lost 6; bases outside the gene matches: 1. CDR3 DNA: TGTGCCAGCAGCCAAGGGACTAGTGATACGCAGTATTTT. Translating it yields CASSQGTSDTQYF.

This clone appeared a single time. The chain links TRBV7-9 to TRBJ1-4; 8 positions agree with TRBD1. The CDR3 spans 15 residues. V lost 5 bases to trimming and J lost 4 bases; unmatched junction nucleotides: 6. From germline, CDR1 is SEHNR and CDR2 FQNEAQ (reference sequence). The CDR3 sequence is CASSLGTGSNEKLFF. The DNA of the CDR3 is TGTGCCAGCAGCCTTGGGACAGGTAGTAATGAAAAACTGTTTTTT.

The gene calls are TRBV19 and TRBJ2-2, with TRBD1 identical over 9 bases. The germline V gene encodes CDR1 LNHDA and CDR2 SQIVND (reference sequence). There are 13 residues in the CDR3. The ends lost 4 bases at V and 7 bases at J; junction bases unmatched: 1. The CDR3 DNA reads TGTGCCAGTAGTAGACAGGGGGACGGGGAGCTGTTTTTT. Translating gives CASSRQGDGELFF.

The chain couples TRBV27 to TRBJ1-1, with D perhaps matching TRBD1 (6 bases). The CDR3 consists of 13 residues. V was pared by 2 bases and J by 8 bases, with 12 bases between. Germline CDR1 reads MNHEY; CDR2 reads SMNVEV (reference sequence). The CDR3 nucleotides read TGTGCCAGCAGTTTAGGGGGCCTACAGGAAGCTTTCTTT. Protein product: CASSLGGLQEAFF.

The chain is built from TRBV27 and TRBJ2-7; 9 nucleotides agree with TRBD1. V trimming: 6 bases; J trimming: 3 bases; junction bases outside the gene matches: 6. Germline values: CDR1 MNHEY, CDR2 SMNVEV (reference sequence). This CDR3 is built from 14 residues. The chain's CDR3 is CASRLGTGLYEQYF. In DNA, the CDR3 is TGTGCCAGCAGATTGGGGACAGGGCTCTACGAGCAGTACTTC.

V is TRBV5-1 and J is TRBJ2-5; 9 bases are shared with TRBD2. This CDR3 contains 16 residues. The V segment lost 4 bases and the J segment 1 base; nucleotides outside the gene matches: 8. Germline lookup yields CDR1 SGHRS and CDR2 YFSETQ. The CDR3 sequence is CASSTRAGGFQETQYF. CDR3 nucleotides: TGCGCCAGCAGCACTAGAGCGGGGGGTTTCCAAGAGACCCAGTACTTC.

This chain joins TRBV7-2 and TRBJ1-6; weak D call: TRBD1 (5 bases). The germline CDR1 and CDR2 sequences are SGHTA and FQGNSA. The CDR3 contains 15 residues. V shed 5 bases and J shed 7 bases, with 15 bases lying between them. The CDR3 DNA follows: TGTGCCAGCAGCAGGACACTCTTATTCAATTCACCCCTCCACTTT. It codes for CASSRTLLFNSPLHF.

This clone occurred once. The V call is TRBV6-5, the J call TRBJ1-2; weak D call: TRBD1 (6 bases). Germline loops: CDR1 MNHEY, CDR2 SVGAGI. Deletions cut 6 bases from V and 8 bases from J, with 10 bases between. This CDR3 is built from 11 residues. Here the CDR3 DNA reads TGTGCCAGCAGACAGGGAAAGGGCTACACCTTC. Encoded protein: CASRQGKGYTF.